These 23 T cell receptor beta chains share one sample of origin, sequenced in a study of CD8 T cells in Susac syndrome. With random hexamers, reverse transcription was performed on about 0.5 to 1 ug of RNA. TCRdb re-analysed the immunoSEQ multiplex PCR reads in MiXCR, keeping a single row per CDR3 protein. The table lists around 190,000 distinct CDR3 sequences, over 85% of them singletons. The sequenced sample was CD4+ T cells from PBMCs. The receptors shown here come from a human donor in good health.

The chain links TRBV7-2 to TRBJ1-5, with D unclear. With 1 base removed from V and 2 bases from J, the gap between germline ends came to 12 bases. The CDR3 runs 16 residues. CDR1 is SGHTA and CDR2 is FQGNSA in the germline V gene. This CDR3 is CASSLGIRLGNQPQHF. The CDR3 DNA reads as TGTGCCAGCAGCTTAGGGATCAGACTAGGCAATCAGCCCCAGCATTTT.

The chain is built from TRBV27 and TRBJ2-1, with 11 bases fitting TRBD2. Germline-derived CDR1 and CDR2 are MNHEY and SMNVEV (reference sequence). This CDR3 comprises 14 residues. The trim removed 10 bases at V and 10 bases at J, leaving 12 bases unmatched. The CDR3 bases are TGTGCCACCGGACTAGCGGGTCGGGCCGGGGAGCAGTTCTTC. Its translation: CATGLAGRAGEQFF.

The rearrangement links TRBV29-1 to TRBJ2-5; a weak D match, TRBD2 (6 bases). The CDR3 covers 13 residues. V dropped 4 bases and J dropped 0 bases, with 9 bases sitting between them. Germline CDR1 SQVTM, CDR2 ANQGSEA. CDR3 residues: CSVGEVNQETQYF. CDR3 coding DNA: TGCAGCGTTGGGGAGGTCAACCAAGAGACCCAGTACTTC.

This chain links TRBV20-1 with TRBJ2-7; possibly TRBD1 or TRBD2 for D (5 bases each). V gave up 5 bases and J gave up 6 bases, with 8 bases separating them. CDR1 is DFQATT and CDR2 is SNEGSKA in the germline V gene (reference sequence). The CDR3 runs 10 residues. The CDR3, as DNA: TGCAGTGCTTGGGGGTCCGAGCAGTACGTC. Translation gives CSAWGSEQYV.

J is TRBJ1-5 and V is TRBV20-1; D unresolved. The V end was cut by 0 bases, the J end by 0 bases, with 21 bases between. The CDR3 sequence is 19 residues long. The germline CDR1 and CDR2 sequences are DFQATT and SNEGSKA (reference sequence). CDR3 coding DNA: TGCAGTGCTAGAGATCAGAGCGACGGAAGGAGGTATAGCAATCAGCCCCAGCATTTT. Protein sequence: CSARDQSDGRRYSNQPQHF.

J is TRBJ1-1 and V is TRBV7-9; the match to TRBD1 covers 9 bases. CDR1 SEHNR and CDR2 FQNEAQ come from the germline V gene (reference sequence). CDR3 size: 14 residues. V shed 6 bases and J 3 bases; nucleotides not matched to a gene: 5. CDR3 in DNA: TGTGCCAGCAGTTGGACAGGGGCCGACACTGAAGCTTTCTTT. Amino acid sequence: CASSWTGADTEAFF.

The chain is built from TRBV5-4 and TRBJ2-1; TRBD2 aligns across 11 bases. The junction had 7 bases not matched to a gene; V was cut back by 0 bases and J by 5 bases. The CDR3 covers 17 residues. Germline assignment: CDR1 SGHNT and CDR2 YYREEE (reference sequence). Written as DNA, the CDR3 is TGTGCCAGCAGCTTGGCTAGCGGGGGGCCCTATAACAATGAGCAGTTCTTC. Encoded protein: CASSLASGGPYNNEQFF. The complete variable domain, with remaining parts taken from reference TRBV5-4 and TRBJ2-1, reads ETGVTQSPTHLIKTRGQQVTLRCSSQSGHNTVSWYQQALGQGPQFIFQYYREEENGRGNFPPRFSGLQFPNYSSELNVNALELDDSALYLCASSLASGGPYNNEQFFGPGTRLTVL.

The V call is TRBV6-5, the J call TRBJ1-5; weak D call: TRBD1 (6 bases). This CDR3 is 15 amino acids long. V dropped 5 bases and J dropped 1 base, with 12 bases sitting between them. Germline V lookup: CDR1 MNHEY, CDR2 SVGAGI. CDR3 loop: CASSDRGLSNQPQHF. As DNA, the CDR3 is TGTGCCAGCAGTGACCGGGGGCTGAGCAATCAGCCCCAGCATTTT.

V usage is TRBV20-1 and J usage is TRBJ2-7, with 8 nucleotides matching TRBD2. The germline gives CDR1 DFQATT, CDR2 SNEGSKA (reference sequence). Losses at the gene ends were 5 bases for V and 3 bases for J; bases not matched to a gene: 9. The length of the CDR3 is 14 residues. The CDR3 protein is CSAFPGGVNYEQYF. In DNA, the CDR3 is TGCAGTGCTTTTCCCGGGGGGGTCAACTACGAGCAGTACTTC.

Only one count was recorded for this clonotype. The rearrangement uses TRBV7-8 and TRBJ2-7, with 7 bases aligning to TRBD2. Germline CDR1 reads SGHVS; CDR2 reads FQNEAQ. The CDR3 consists of 13 residues. The ends lost 5 bases at V and 6 bases at J; junction bases unmatched: 7. CDR3 nucleotides: TGTGCCAGCAGCAGGGAGGGACGGTCCGAGCAGTACGTC. This gives the protein CASSREGRSEQYV.

In its sample, this clonotype was seen once. The V and J genes are TRBV20-1 and TRBJ2-7, with D perhaps matching TRBD1 (6 bases). The CDR3 is 12 residues long. CDR1 DFQATT and CDR2 SNEGSKA come from the germline V gene (reference sequence). Written as DNA, the CDR3 is TGCAGGGGACATCAGCGGATGTACGAGCAGTACGTC. Protein sequence: CRGHQRMYEQYV.

This chain joins TRBV4-1 and TRBJ1-2, with 10 positions matching TRBD1. The V gene end was trimmed by 2 bases and the J gene end by 6 bases; junction bases not matched to a gene: 6. Germline V CDR1 and CDR2: MGHRA, YSYEKL. The CDR3 totals 15 residues. CDR3 nucleotides: TGCGCCAGCAGCCAACCTGACAGGGGGCGAGATGGCTACACCTTC. Translated, it gives CASSQPDRGRDGYTF.

This sequence joins TRBV5-1 and TRBJ2-7; possible D gene TRBD2, 5 bases. Germline V gene sequence: CDR1 SGHRS, CDR2 YFSETQ. V was shortened by 7 bases and J by 0 bases, with 17 bases between the two germline ends. The CDR3 runs to 15 residues. The CDR3 sequence is CASSRSGPSSYEQYF. CDR3 DNA sequence: TGCGCCAGCTCGCGGAGCGGTCCTAGCTCCTACGAGCAGTACTTC. Full variable domain (rest looked up from reference TRBV5-1 and TRBJ2-7): KAGVTQTPRYLIKTRGQQVTLSCSPISGHRSVSWYQQTPGQGLQFLFEYFSETQRNKGNFPGRFSGRQFSNSRSEMNVSTLELGDSALYLCASSRSGPSSYEQYFGPGTRLTVT.

The chain recombines TRBV20-1 with TRBJ2-1; a weak D match, TRBD2 (6 bases). Germline CDR1 and CDR2: DFQATT and SNEGSKA (reference sequence). The V end was cut by 0 bases, the J end by 3 bases, with 18 bases between. The CDR3 is made up of 17 amino acids. CDR3 region: CSARDLGLGGSYNEQFF. The CDR3 DNA reads as TGCAGTGCTAGAGATCTGGGACTGGGCGGCAGCTACAATGAGCAGTTCTTC.

This rearrangement joins TRBV20-1 to TRBJ2-1, with 9 nucleotides matching TRBD1. Trimming removed 5 bases from V and 3 bases from J; junction bases left unmatched: 5. The V gene's germline CDR1 is DFQATT and CDR2 SNEGSKA (reference sequence). The CDR3 contains 14 residues. The CDR3 region is CSACRQGDYNEQFF. The CDR3 DNA sequence: TGCAGTGCTTGCCGACAGGGGGACTACAATGAGCAGTTCTTC.

The rearrangement links TRBV2 to TRBJ1-6; weak D call: TRBD1 (5 bases). The germline V gene encodes CDR1 SNHLY and CDR2 FYNNEI. This CDR3 has 12 residues. Deletions cut 4 bases from V and 7 bases from J, with 5 bases between. The CDR3 coding sequence is TGTGCCAGCAGTGGGGACAATTCACCCCTCCACTTT. Translated, it gives CASSGDNSPLHF.

V gene TRBV28 combines with J gene TRBJ2-3, with D unresolved. This CDR3 contains 17 residues. Germline assignment: CDR1 MDHEN and CDR2 SYDVKM. V gave up 6 bases and J gave up 4 bases, with 23 bases separating them. The DNA for the CDR3 is TGTGCCAGCAGCCCTCTTGGCGGAATTGACAAAGCAGATACGCAGTATTTT. Translation gives CASSPLGGIDKADTQYF.

J is TRBJ2-3 and V is TRBV4-3; D is unclear. V lost 2 bases, J lost 1 base, and 10 bases lay in between. The V gene's germline CDR1 is LGHNA and CDR2 YSLEER. This CDR3 is 15 amino acids long. The CDR3 reads CASSQQPDRTDTQYF. CDR3 coding DNA: TGCGCCAGCAGCCAACAACCCGATCGCACAGATACGCAGTATTTT.

The chain couples TRBV29-1 to TRBJ1-2, with a possible D match to TRBD1 (6 bases). Deletions cut 7 bases from V and 7 bases from J, with 22 bases between. This CDR3 comprises 14 residues. Germline CDR1 SQVTM, CDR2 ANQGSEA. Here the CDR3 DNA reads TGCAGCGCACTGGGGACCGGGGGGGCGACTGGCTACACCTTC. Translating it yields CSALGTGGATGYTF.

V is TRBV28 and J is TRBJ2-5, with TRBD2 as a possible D gene (7 bases). This CDR3 is 14 amino acids long. Deletions cut 6 bases from V and 4 bases from J, with 15 bases between. Germline V lookup: CDR1 MDHEN, CDR2 SYDVKM. DNA for the CDR3: TGTGCCAGCAGAGGGGGGGGTCCGGGAGAGACCCAGTACTTC. This codes for CASRGGGPGETQYF.

V gene TRBV7-9 combines with J gene TRBJ2-3; 7 bases are shared with TRBD1. The CDR3 loop spans 15 amino acids. Germline V gene data show CDR1 as SEHNR and CDR2 as FQNEAQ (reference sequence). With V trimmed by 4 bases and J by 0 bases, 4 bases remained unmatched. The CDR3 DNA sequence: TGTGCCAGCAGCTCGAGACAGGGAAGCACAGATACGCAGTATTTT. Translation: CASSSRQGSTDTQYF.

The chain has TRBV20-1 and TRBJ1-1; 7 nucleotides agree with TRBD1. The CDR3 is made up of 14 amino acids. Trimming removed 0 bases from V and 5 bases from J; junction bases left unmatched: 6. CDR1 is DFQATT and CDR2 is SNEGSKA in the germline V gene (reference sequence). The DNA of the CDR3 is TGCAGTGCTAGAGATTCAGGGGGAAGTACTGAAGCTTTCTTT. This encodes CSARDSGGSTEAFF.

The chain links TRBV3-1 to TRBJ2-1; D is undetermined. The CDR3 extends over 15 amino acids. CDR1 and CDR2 from the germline V gene are LGHDT and YNNKEL (reference sequence). Trimming pared 0 bases from V and 4 bases from J, leaving 10 bases between. CDR3 region: CASSQDRYGYNEQFF. The DNA for the CDR3 is TGTGCCAGCAGCCAAGATAGGTATGGATACAATGAGCAGTTCTTC.